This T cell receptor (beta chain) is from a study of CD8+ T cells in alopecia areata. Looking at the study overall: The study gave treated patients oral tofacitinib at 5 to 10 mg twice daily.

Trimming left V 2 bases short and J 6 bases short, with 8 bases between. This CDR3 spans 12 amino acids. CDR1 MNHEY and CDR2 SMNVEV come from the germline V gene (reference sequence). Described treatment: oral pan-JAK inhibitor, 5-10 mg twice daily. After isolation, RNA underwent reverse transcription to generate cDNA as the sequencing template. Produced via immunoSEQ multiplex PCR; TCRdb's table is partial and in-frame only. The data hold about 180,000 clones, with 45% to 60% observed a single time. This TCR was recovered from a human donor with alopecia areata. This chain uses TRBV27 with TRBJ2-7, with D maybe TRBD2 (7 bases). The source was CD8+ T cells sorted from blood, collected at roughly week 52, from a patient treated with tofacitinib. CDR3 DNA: TGTGCCAGCAGTTTAAGGGGGGGCGAGCAGTACTTC. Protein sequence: CASSLRGGEQYF.